This T cell receptor beta chain appears in the sequencing data of a study of spatial heterogeneity in lung cancer. Turning to the study itself: Detected beta-chain sequences consistently exceeded alpha-chain sequences.

The length of the CDR3 is 13 residues. V gave up 5 bases and J gave up 4 bases, with 9 bases separating them. CDR1 is LNHDA and CDR2 is SQIVND in the germline V gene (reference sequence). This clonotype is medium-sized in the sample. This beta chain slipped into a library made for alpha chains as a stray read, so its size is not meaningful. The time point is: sample taken at primary tumor resection. Whole RNA, isolated from tumor, nontumor lung or frozen PBMC, was sequenced without prior sorting. TCRdb re-derived calls from the 5' RACE reads in MiXCR, one entry per CDR3 protein. The sample has 1,500 to 2,000 distinct CDR3 sequences, approximately 8% seen once.

The sample here was normal lung tissue next to the tumor, taken at surgery. The receptor comes from a male donor with early-stage non-small cell lung cancer. The genes are TRBV19 and TRBJ1-5; D not certain. This chain's CDR3 is CASSPGLNQPQHF. CDR3 in DNA: TGTGCCAGTAGTCCCGGCCTGAATCAGCCCCAGCATTTT.